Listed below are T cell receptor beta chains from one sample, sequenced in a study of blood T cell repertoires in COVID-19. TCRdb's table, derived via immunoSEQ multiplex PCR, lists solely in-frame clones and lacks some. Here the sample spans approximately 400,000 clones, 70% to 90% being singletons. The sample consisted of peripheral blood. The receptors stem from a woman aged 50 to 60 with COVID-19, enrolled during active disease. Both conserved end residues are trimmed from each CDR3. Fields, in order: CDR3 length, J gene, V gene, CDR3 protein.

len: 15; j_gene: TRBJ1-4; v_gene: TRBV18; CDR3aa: ASSPERDTPRAGKLF
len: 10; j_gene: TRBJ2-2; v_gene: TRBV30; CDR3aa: ARRGVTGELF
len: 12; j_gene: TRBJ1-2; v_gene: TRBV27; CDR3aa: ASSSWTGEDGYT
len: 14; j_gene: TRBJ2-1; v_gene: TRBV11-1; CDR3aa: ASSRSAVASANEQF
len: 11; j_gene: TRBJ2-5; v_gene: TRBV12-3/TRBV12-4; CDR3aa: ASILGGMKTQY
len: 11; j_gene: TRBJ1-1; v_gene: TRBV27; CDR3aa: ASWPGGLGEAF
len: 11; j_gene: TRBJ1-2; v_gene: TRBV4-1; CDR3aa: ASSHSYNYGYT
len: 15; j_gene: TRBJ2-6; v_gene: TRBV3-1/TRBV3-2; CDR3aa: ASSPAAGGTGANVLT
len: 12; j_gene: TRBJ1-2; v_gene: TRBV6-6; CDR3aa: ASSPDTSFYGYT
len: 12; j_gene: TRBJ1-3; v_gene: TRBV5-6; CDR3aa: ASSLGDSGNTIY
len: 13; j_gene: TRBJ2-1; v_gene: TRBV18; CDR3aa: ASSPGQYTSNEQF
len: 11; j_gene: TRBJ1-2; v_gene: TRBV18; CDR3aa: ASSPQAGNGYT
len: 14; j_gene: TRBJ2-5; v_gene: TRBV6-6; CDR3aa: ASSRYRSGGQETQY
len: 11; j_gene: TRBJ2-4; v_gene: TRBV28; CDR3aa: ASTMGGQSIQY